This is a list of T cell receptor beta chains from one sample in a study of cytomegalovirus exposure and HLA in healthy donors. Using immunoSEQ multiplex PCR, the repertoire was profiled, and TCRdb retains in-frame clones only, with some absent. This table has 150,000 to 200,000 clones, roughly 70% appearing once. Material for sequencing was PBMCs. Source of these receptors: a girl aged 5-17 years in good health and CMV-seronegative. Each CDR3 is given without its conserved first and last residue. The order of the fields is D gene, CDR3 length, V gene, clone size, CDR3 protein. The D gene is left open where the match is weak. Clone size appears in some rows only: once, few, many, or a class for an expanded clone.

D: TRBD1; length: 12; V: TRBV27; size: NA; CDR3: ASRTDRSNQPQH
D: TRBD2; length: 14; V: TRBV7-2; size: NA; CDR3: ASSPRSGGAADTQY
D: NA; length: 10; V: TRBV6-6; size: NA; CDR3: ASSAGDYGYT
D: TRBD2; length: 12; V: TRBV30; size: NA; CDR3: AGTPSGVYNEQF
D: NA; length: 12; V: TRBV6-5; size: once; CDR3: ASKLLVTMDEQF
D: NA; length: 10; V: TRBV15; size: few; CDR3: ATSRPDNEQF
D: NA; length: 13; V: TRBV5-1; size: NA; CDR3: ASSLVTGGRETQY
D: NA; length: 14; V: TRBV2; size: NA; CDR3: ASSDGQSSYNSPLH
D: NA; length: 12; V: TRBV6-5; size: NA; CDR3: ASRTGALTYEQY
D: NA; length: 12; V: TRBV2; size: NA; CDR3: ASTQGTSSYEQY
D: NA; length: 12; V: TRBV11-2; size: NA; CDR3: ASSQPAFSGKLF
D: NA; length: 14; V: TRBV27; size: NA; CDR3: ASSFGTPPGNTEAF
D: TRBD1; length: 14; V: TRBV28; size: NA; CDR3: ASSPPQGASLSPLH
D: TRBD1; length: 13; V: TRBV28; size: NA; CDR3: ASIILSGQGAEAF
D: NA; length: 12; V: TRBV7-9; size: NA; CDR3: ASSSGTFNEKLF
D: NA; length: 14; V: TRBV4-1; size: NA; CDR3: ASSQDLSYSNQPQH
D: NA; length: 11; V: TRBV9; size: NA; CDR3: ASSVHSGLDAF
D: NA; length: 10; V: TRBV7-3; size: NA; CDR3: ASSLTGGTIY
D: TRBD1; length: 17; V: TRBV13; size: NA; CDR3: ASSHKWDRTGSAGNTIY
D: NA; length: 9; V: TRBV29-1; size: NA; CDR3: SAAGNYGYT
D: TRBD1; length: 13; V: TRBV29-1; size: NA; CDR3: SGYINRGINYGYT
D: NA; length: 14; V: TRBV7-8; size: NA; CDR3: ASSLGPQGGAGEQY
D: NA; length: 12; V: TRBV6-5; size: NA; CDR3: ASSAYTGTQPQH
D: TRBD2; length: 14; V: TRBV4-1; size: NA; CDR3: ASSPASRGGAHEQY
D: NA; length: 13; V: TRBV5-4; size: NA; CDR3: ASSRQEGTNEKLF
D: NA; length: 12; V: TRBV7-9; size: NA; CDR3: ASSLEQGYSPLH
D: NA; length: 18; V: TRBV4-1; size: NA; CDR3: ASSRSQPFRGRSVSSPLH
D: NA; length: 10; V: TRBV6-1; size: NA; CDR3: ASSFGSTDKY
D: NA; length: 12; V: TRBV6-5; size: NA; CDR3: ASGARGNNYGYT
D: TRBD1; length: 19; V: TRBV9; size: NA; CDR3: ASSSQPGGPRKSSYNSPLH
D: TRBD2; length: 13; V: TRBV6-1; size: few; CDR3: ASSEASSGGDTQY
D: TRBD2; length: 14; V: TRBV5-4; size: few; CDR3: ASSLMTSGDSETQY
D: NA; length: 13; V: TRBV2; size: NA; CDR3: ASSETDGNSYEQY
D: TRBD1; length: 14; V: TRBV5-1; size: NA; CDR3: ASSSVTGTGGDTQY
D: NA; length: 13; V: TRBV9; size: once; CDR3: ASSKKSNGADTQY
D: TRBD1; length: 13; V: TRBV27; size: NA; CDR3: ASRSWTGMNTEAF
D: NA; length: 12; V: TRBV27; size: NA; CDR3: ASSRGGGVTEAF
D: TRBD1; length: 11; V: TRBV6-1; size: NA; CDR3: ASSLDRVYEQY
D: NA; length: 11; V: TRBV11-2; size: NA; CDR3: ASSLDRGNEQF
D: NA; length: 11; V: TRBV21-1; size: NA; CDR3: ASSQQGAGGYT
D: NA; length: 14; V: TRBV10-3; size: NA; CDR3: ATSLGPQAGGTEAF
D: TRBD1; length: 12; V: TRBV7-3; size: NA; CDR3: ASSGGQPGAEAF
D: NA; length: 12; V: TRBV13; size: NA; CDR3: ASSLERATYEQY
D: NA; length: 13; V: TRBV6-1; size: NA; CDR3: ASSEWQGWVTEAF
D: NA; length: 13; V: TRBV12-5; size: NA; CDR3: ASGWGGDSNQPQH
D: TRBD1; length: 13; V: TRBV4-1; size: few; CDR3: ASSQVTRQGREAF
D: NA; length: 12; V: TRBV2; size: few; CDR3: GGGGAGTNTEAF
D: NA; length: 12; V: TRBV19; size: NA; CDR3: ATPHCPGNTEAF
D: TRBD1; length: 11; V: TRBV6-1; size: NA; CDR3: ASSVNRGSPLH
D: NA; length: 14; V: TRBV2; size: NA; CDR3: ASSEFTTAEYYEQY
D: NA; length: 11; V: TRBV7-9; size: NA; CDR3: ASSSESWETQY